This TCR beta chain appears in the sequencing data of a study of cytomegalovirus exposure and HLA in healthy donors. General study points: Follow-up analysis later connected one missense variant in DCLRE1C with trimming of TCR beta V- and J-genes. There were some public TCRs occurring in many donors, but most TCR sequences were rare.

It was with 60 Vbeta and 13 Jbeta primers that the PCR ran. Repertoires were generated with immunoSEQ multiplex PCR, while TCRdb's copy carries only in-frame clones and drops some. The sample holds about 170,000 clones, approximately 80% seen once. As for this clone: No antigen is known for it.

The CDR3 runs 13 residues. CDR1 is KGHSH and CDR2 is LQKENI in the germline V gene. V lost 8 bases and J lost 2, with 9 bases in between. The clonotype comes from a man aged 30 to 45 in good health and CMV-seropositive. Material: PBMCs. This chain connects TRBV18 to TRBJ2-2, with D possibly matching TRBD2 (6 bases). DNA for the CDR3: TGTGCCAGCGCAGGGACTAACACCGGGGAGCTGTTTTTT. As protein: CASAGTNTGELFF.